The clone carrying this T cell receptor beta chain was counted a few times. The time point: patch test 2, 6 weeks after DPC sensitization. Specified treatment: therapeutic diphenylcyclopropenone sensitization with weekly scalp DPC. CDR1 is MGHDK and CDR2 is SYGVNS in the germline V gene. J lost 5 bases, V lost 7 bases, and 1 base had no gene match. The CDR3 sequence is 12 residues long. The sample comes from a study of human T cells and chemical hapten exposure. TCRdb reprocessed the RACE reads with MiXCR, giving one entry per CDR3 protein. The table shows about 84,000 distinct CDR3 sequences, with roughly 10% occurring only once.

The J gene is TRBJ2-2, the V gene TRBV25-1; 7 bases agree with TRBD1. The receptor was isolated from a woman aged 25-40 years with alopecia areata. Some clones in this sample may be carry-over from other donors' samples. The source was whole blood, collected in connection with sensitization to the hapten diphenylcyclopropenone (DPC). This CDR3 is CASNRGTGELFF. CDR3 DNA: TGTGCCAGCAACAGGGGAACCGGGGAGCTGTTTTTT.